The clone carrying this T cell receptor beta chain was detected a few times. Its specificity is unknown. This sample was included in a study of response to subunit inactivated influenza vaccine. This CDR3 is 15 amino acids long. The V end lost 5 bases, the J end lost 6 bases, and 19 bases lay between the germline ends. Per the germline V gene, CDR1 is SEHNR and CDR2 is FQNEAQ (reference sequence). Each CDR3 protein gets one entry after TCRdb re-called the RT-PCR reads with MiXCR. The profile shows about 700,000 distinct CDR3 sequences, about 15% of them singletons. Study findings and constraints: The authors offered the suggestion that each seasonal influenza vaccination recruits few new T cells.

The receptor was derived from a man aged 45 to 65 who received an inactivated influenza vaccine. The specimen was PBMCs from blood, collected 14 days before vaccination. The chain couples TRBV7-9 to TRBJ1-1, with D perhaps matching TRBD1 (5 bases). The CDR3 nucleotides read TGTGCCAGCAGCCCCGTCGGTAGGGGTGTTGCTGAAGCTTTCTTT. It yields the protein CASSPVGRGVAEAFF.